A single sample is the source of the 21 T cell receptor beta chains below, sequenced in a study of OX40 agonist ivuxolimab in advanced cancers. Data came from immunoSEQ multiplex PCR; TCRdb stores just in-frame clones and leaves some out. The sample lists 65,000 or so clones; around 90% were seen once. Sequenced here: CD4+ or CD8+ T cells sorted from blood, sampled in a trial of the OX40 agonist ivuxolimab. These receptors were obtained from an adult with an advanced solid tumor such as melanoma, head and neck, liver or kidney cancer.

V gene TRBV14 combines with J gene TRBJ1-5; the D is unclear. The V gene's germline CDR1 is SGHDN and CDR2 FVKESK. The CDR3 covers 13 residues. Deletions cut 4 bases from V and 6 bases from J, with 10 bases between. CDR3 in amino acids: CASSPGLGQPQHF. The CDR3 coding sequence is TGTGCCAGCAGCCCCGGCTTAGGTCAGCCCCAGCATTTT.

The gene calls are TRBV10-3 and TRBJ2-7; 10 nucleotides match TRBD1. V was pared by 7 bases and J by 6 bases, with 6 bases of the junction left unmatched. This CDR3 is built from 13 residues. Germline values: CDR1 ENHRY, CDR2 SYGVKD. In DNA, the CDR3 is TGTGCCATCACCCGGGACAGGGGAAGCGAGCAGTACTTC. It specifies CAITRDRGSEQYF.

The chain is built from TRBV14 and TRBJ2-1; D gene uncertain. The germline V gene has CDR1 SGHDN and CDR2 FVKESK. The CDR3 totals 11 residues. Trimming took off 2 bases at V and 13 bases at J, with 9 bases between the two ends. CDR3 residues: CASSQRMEQFF. In nucleotides, the CDR3 is TGTGCCAGCAGCCAAAGGATGGAACAGTTCTTC.

V gene TRBV4-1 combines with J gene TRBJ2-3, with D tentatively TRBD2 (6 bases). This CDR3 spans 15 amino acids. Germline V lookup: CDR1 MGHRA, CDR2 YSYEKL. The V end lost 0 bases, the J end lost 5 bases, and 12 bases lay between the germline ends. CDR3 bases: TGCGCCAGCAGCCAAGATCTCGAGGGACTAGATACGCAGTATTTT. Translating it yields CASSQDLEGLDTQYF.

Notes on this clone: Additional DNA sequences in this sample encode the identical CDR3. V and J are TRBV30 and TRBJ2-3; no reliable D call. Deletions cut 2 bases from V and 0 bases from J, with 6 bases between. CDR1 and CDR2 (germline): GTSNPN, SVGIG (reference sequence). This CDR3 is built from 13 residues. The CDR3 reads CAWSLGSTDTQYF. CDR3 bases: TGTGCCTGGAGTTTGGGGAGCACAGATACGCAGTATTTT.

V is TRBV5-1 and J is TRBJ2-3; 7 nucleotides align to TRBD1. Germline assignment: CDR1 SGHRS and CDR2 YFSETQ. This CDR3 has 15 amino acids. V shed 0 bases, J shed 4 bases, and the junction held 5 bases outside the gene matches. DNA of the CDR3: TGCGCCAGCAGCTTGGGACAGGGACGCGCAGATACGCAGTATTTT. The encoded protein is CASSLGQGRADTQYF.

This chain joins TRBV4-1 and TRBJ2-5, with D perhaps TRBD2 (5 bases). V dropped 5 bases and J dropped 2 bases, with 9 bases sitting between them. The germline V gene encodes CDR1 MGHRA and CDR2 YSYEKL. The CDR3 is made up of 13 amino acids. CDR3 protein: CASSWTGQETQYF. The CDR3 DNA reads TGCGCCAGCAGCTGGACGGGGCAAGAGACCCAGTACTTC.

The chain employs TRBV14 and TRBJ2-7; D not certain. CDR3 size: 12 residues. Trimming left V 6 bases short and J 5 bases short, with 11 bases between. Germline-derived CDR1 and CDR2 are SGHDN and FVKESK. Here the CDR3 DNA reads TGTGCCAGCAGTCATGTTTCGGACGAGCAGTACTTC. Amino acids: CASSHVSDEQYF.

This clone was picked up one time. The rearrangement links TRBV5-1 to TRBJ1-1; 8 bases are shared with TRBD1. The V gene's germline CDR1 is SGHRS and CDR2 YFSETQ. V shed 4 bases and J 7 bases; nucleotides not matched to a gene: 9. The CDR3 runs 14 residues. CDR3 residues: CASSPTGGGSEAFF. The CDR3 DNA follows: TGCGCCAGCAGCCCAACAGGGGGTGGTAGTGAAGCTTTCTTT.

V gene TRBV7-8 combines with J gene TRBJ1-1; D remains unclear. The CDR3 contains 14 residues. Deletions cut 5 bases from V and 0 bases from J, with 10 bases between. The V gene's germline CDR1 is SGHVS and CDR2 FQNEAQ. The CDR3: CASSPPSLNTEAFF. The CDR3 bases are TGTGCCAGCAGCCCTCCCTCCTTGAACACTGAAGCTTTCTTT.

The chain joins TRBV7-9 to TRBJ2-2; no definite D call. The CDR3 spans 15 residues. Trimming stripped 1 base from V and 4 bases from J, with 10 bases between. The germline gives CDR1 SEHNR, CDR2 FQNEAQ (reference sequence). The CDR3 is CASSLGGRITGELFF. CDR3 sequence (DNA): TGTGCCAGCAGCTTAGGGGGTAGGATCACCGGGGAGCTGTTTTTT.

This clone was seen a few times. The chain has TRBV29-1 and TRBJ1-2; D possibly corresponds to TRBD1 (5 bases). Germline V gives CDR1 SQVTM, CDR2 ANQGSEA. The length of the CDR3 is 16 residues. V was cut by 1 base and J by 4 bases, with 19 bases left in between. Here the CDR3 reads CSVEGPGQGEAYGYTF. CDR3 coding DNA: TGCAGCGTTGAAGGCCCCGGGCAGGGAGAGGCCTATGGCTACACCTTC.

The CDR3 bases are TGTGCCAGCAGCCCGCGGGGCGGGGGGACGACAGATACGCAGTATTTT. It specifies CASSPRGGGTTDTQYF. This chain connects TRBV11-1 to TRBJ2-3; 8 bases line up with TRBD2. The germline V gene has CDR1 SGHAT and CDR2 FQDESV (reference sequence). V lost 5 bases and J lost 3; bases outside the gene matches: 10. The CDR3 is 16 residues long. Based on the CDR3 plus reference TRBV11-1 and TRBJ2-3, the full variable domain is EAEVAQSPRYKITEKSQAVAFWCDPISGHATLYWYRQILGQGPELLVQFQDESVVDDSQLPKDRFSAERLKGVDSTLKIQPAELGDSAMYLCASSPRGGGTTDTQYFGPGTRLTVL.

This clone showed up just a few times. The V gene is TRBV5-1, the J gene TRBJ2-2, with TRBD1 identical over 9 bases. Germline V gives CDR1 SGHRS, CDR2 YFSETQ. V lost 1 base to trimming and J lost 5 bases; unmatched junction nucleotides: 6. This CDR3 is 16 amino acids long. DNA for the CDR3: TGCGCCAGCAGCTTGTATGGACAGGGGAGAACCGGGGAGCTGTTTTTT. Protein sequence: CASSLYGQGRTGELFF. The whole variable domain, filled in from reference TRBV5-1 and TRBJ2-2, reads KAGVTQTPRYLIKTRGQQVTLSCSPISGHRSVSWYQQTPGQGLQFLFEYFSETQRNKGNFPGRFSGRQFSNSRSEMNVSTLELGDSALYLCASSLYGQGRTGELFFGEGSRLTVL.

The rearrangement uses TRBV5-1 and TRBJ1-1; 7 bases fit TRBD1. The CDR3 has 15 amino acids. Germline V gene data show CDR1 as SGHRS and CDR2 as YFSETQ. With 4 bases clipped from V and 0 bases from J, the junction kept 6 bases outside the gene matches. The CDR3 region has the DNA TGCGCCAGCAGCCCCCAGGACAGGATGAACACTGAAGCTTTCTTT. It translates to CASSPQDRMNTEAFF.

This chain links TRBV4-1 with TRBJ2-7; D perhaps matches TRBD2 (6 bases). Germline values: CDR1 MGHRA, CDR2 YSYEKL. V lost 4 bases and J lost 2, with 12 bases in between. The CDR3 is made up of 14 amino acids. The CDR3 loop reads CASSRRDSAYEQYF. CDR3 nucleotide sequence: TGCGCCAGCAGCCGCCGGGACTCGGCCTACGAGCAGTACTTC.

This rearrangement joins TRBV6-1 to TRBJ2-7; D uncertain. The V end was cut by 7 bases, the J end by 4 bases, with 17 bases between. The CDR3 extends over 14 amino acids. Germline assignment: CDR1 MNHNS and CDR2 SASEGT. The CDR3 coding sequence is TGTGCCAGCACCAAAGGACGTACCAATTACGAGCAGTACTTC. It translates to CASTKGRTNYEQYF.

The genes are TRBV9 and TRBJ1-1; weak D call: TRBD1 (6 bases). V lost 5 bases and J lost 11, with 19 bases in between. The CDR3 is made up of 13 amino acids. Looked up from germline, CDR1 is SGDLS and CDR2 is YYNGEE. The CDR3: CASSQLGDNQAFF. The CDR3 coding sequence is TGTGCCAGCAGTCAACTGGGGGACAACCAGGCTTTCTTT.

The chain is built from TRBV5-4 and TRBJ2-1; TRBD2 might be the D (6 bases). Germline V gene lookup returns CDR1 SGHNT and CDR2 YYREEE (reference sequence). The CDR3 is made up of 15 amino acids. Trimming removed 2 bases from V and 0 bases from J, with 9 bases in between. The CDR3 sequence: CASSFGGSSYNEQFF. The CDR3 DNA sequence: TGTGCCAGCAGCTTCGGGGGAAGCTCCTACAATGAGCAGTTCTTC.

This chain links TRBV6-1 with TRBJ1-1; TRBD1 is a possible D gene (6 bases). The CDR3 covers 17 residues. Germline assignment: CDR1 MNHNS and CDR2 SASEGT. V was clipped by 2 bases and J by 3 bases, with 19 bases between them. Written as DNA, the CDR3 is TGTGCCAGCAGTGAATTGGGGCGGGGCAGGGGAGACACTGAAGCTTTCTTT. It codes for CASSELGRGRGDTEAFF.

The V call is TRBV7-2, the J call TRBJ2-7, with 8 bases identical to TRBD1. Trimming at V came to 3 bases and at J to 3 bases, leaving 4 bases not matched to a gene. CDR1 is SGHTA, CDR2 FQGNSA, per germline. The CDR3 has 14 residues. CDR3 in amino acids: CASSFGQGLYEQYF. DNA of the CDR3: TGTGCCAGCAGCTTCGGACAGGGCCTCTACGAGCAGTACTTC.